This T cell receptor beta chain was captured in a study of T-cell reconstitution after alpha-beta-depleted transplantation in children (dated by TCRdb to 2015 to 2016). About the study as a whole: T-cell immune reconstitution after TCRalphabeta/CD19-depleted allogeneic hematopoietic cell transplantation in children was quantitatively tracked in the study by means of TCR repertoire profiling.

The CDR3 numbers 19 residues from cysteine through phenylalanine. Just the 57-base CDR3 DNA is kept, in frame starting at base 1. The germline V and J ends show losses of 2 bases and 4 bases respectively, and no gene match explains 16 bases of the junction. The germline V gene provides CDR1 LGHNA and CDR2 YNFKEQ. This clonotype was found a few times. Its target antigen remains unknown. No qualities accompany the bases; no much larger clone lies one base away. Library creation used PCR. Sequencing used an Illumina HiSeq 2500. To normalize quantification of the TCRbeta repertoire, the TCR libraries were built with molecular barcoding that relied on unique molecular identifiers. TCRdb's own reprocessing of the public reads used fastp at Q25 and MiXCR and kept productive beta chains. Identical CDR3 proteins give one entry, which carries the most common genes and DNA. Across this sample there are some 300,000 distinct CDR3 sequences, with under 13% seen only once. The ten largest clones add up to 2.4% of the sample.

The clonotype originates from a human donor who donated a stem cell graft to a child with acute lymphoblastic leukemia. The sequence links TRBV4-2 to TRBJ2-3, and 9 junctional nucleotides match TRBD2. The material was PBMCs from the stem cell graft donor, obtained from the stem cell graft. The bases are TGTGCCAGCAGCCAATACCGAGGAGGTGGCGGGAGGGCCCCAGATACGCAGTATTTT. Its protein reads: CASSQYRGGGGRAPDTQYF.